This T cell receptor beta chain was recorded in a study of shared clonotypes between healthy human individuals. Sequenced by immunoSEQ multiplex PCR; TCRdb stores in-frame clones only, minus some. Counted here are nearly 1 million clones, 76% occurring once; the ten biggest clones make up roughly 1.5%. This CDR3 spans 17 amino acids. Deletions cut 3 bases from V and 0 bases from J, with 17 bases between. Germline assignment: CDR1 KGHSH and CDR2 LQKENI. This clone was observed many times. The clonotype was recovered from a man between 18 and 35 years old in good health. This sequence joins TRBV18 and TRBJ1-2; TRBD1 is a possible D gene (5 bases). The specimen was memory CD4+ T cells sorted from blood. Specified subset: CD45RA-negative fraction. CDR3 nucleotides: TGTGCCAGCTCACCCGTGCAGGGAAGACTGCCTAACTATGGCTACACCTTC. Protein product: CASSPVQGRLPNYGYTF. Full variable domain (remainder filled in from reference TRBV18 and TRBJ1-2): NAGVMQNPRHLVRRRGQEARLRCSPMKGHSHVYWYRQLPEEGLKFMVYLQKENIIDESGMPKERFSAEFPKEGPSILRIQQVVRGDSAAYFCASSPVQGRLPNYGYTFGSGTRLTVV.